These 28 T cell receptor beta chains were all obtained from the same sample, sequenced in a study of CD8 T cells in Susac syndrome (dated by TCRdb to the late 2010s). The library was generated by the immunoSEQ multiplex PCR assay. RNA was extracted using the RNeasy kit, and roughly 0.5 to 1 ug of the RNA was reverse transcribed with random hexamers. TCRdb took the public reads, trimmed them with fastp at Q25, ran MiXCR for clone calling and kept in-frame beta chains. One record per CDR3 amino acid sequence lists the most common genes and DNA. The sample contains hundreds of thousands of distinct CDR3 sequences, around nine tenths of them found a single time. The top ten clonotypes cover roughly 0.15% of the sample. The material sequenced was CD8+ T cells from PBMCs. The source is a human donor with multiple sclerosis.

The chain employs TRBV7-2 and TRBJ1-2; 7 bases agree with TRBD1. The CDR3 totals 15 residues. Germline V gives CDR1 SGHTA, CDR2 FQGNSA. Trimming took 1 base from V and 3 from J; bases not matched to a gene: 5. The CDR3 is CASSLVYRGYYGYTF. CDR3 bases: TGTGCCAGCAGCTTAGTATACAGGGGTTACTATGGCTACACCTTC.

This clonotype showed up just once. This sequence joins TRBV4-2 and TRBJ2-1, with 8 bases fitting TRBD2. This CDR3 spans 17 amino acids. V lost 3 bases to trimming and J lost 9 bases; unmatched junction nucleotides: 16. CDR1 is LGHNA and CDR2 is YNFKEQ in the germline V gene. The CDR3 loop reads CASSHDQAGPGGGEQFF. The CDR3 DNA reads as TGTGCCAGCAGCCACGATCAAGCGGGCCCGGGGGGGGGTGAGCAGTTCTTC.

J is TRBJ2-5 and V is TRBV4-1; a possible D gene is TRBD2 (5 bases). The V gene lost 0 bases and the J gene lost 7 bases, with 18 bases spanning the gap. Germline-derived CDR1 and CDR2 are MGHRA and YSYEKL. CDR3 length: 16 residues. The DNA of the CDR3 is TGCGCCAGCAGCCAAGAGGGCGGAGGCCCCTGGGGGACCCAGTACTTC. Residues: CASSQEGGGPWGTQYF.

The gene calls are TRBV6-5 and TRBJ1-5; weak D call: TRBD1 (6 bases). The CDR3 contains 14 residues. Germline V gene sequence: CDR1 MNHEY, CDR2 SVGAGI. Deletions cut 4 bases from V and 5 bases from J, with 12 bases between. The CDR3 is CASSLKTGYQPQHF. For the CDR3, the DNA is TGTGCCAGCAGTTTAAAAACAGGGTATCAGCCCCAGCATTTT.

V is TRBV30 and J is TRBJ1-2; possibly TRBD1 for D (5 bases). V was clipped by 0 bases and J by 4 bases, with 24 bases between them. CDR3 length: 18 amino acids. Germline V CDR1 and CDR2: GTSNPN, SVGIG (reference sequence). The chain's CDR3 is CAWSVPSHMGREVYGYTF. CDR3 DNA: TGTGCCTGGAGTGTACCTTCGCATATGGGCAGGGAAGTCTATGGCTACACCTTC.

V usage is TRBV15 and J usage is TRBJ2-7; the D gene is possibly TRBD2 (6 bases). This CDR3 comprises 15 residues. V was cut by 5 bases and J by 2 bases, with 16 bases left in between. The germline V gene encodes CDR1 LNHNV and CDR2 YYDKDF (reference sequence). The CDR3 region has the DNA TGTGCCACCAGCGATACCCGGGGGTCCACCTACGAGCAGTACTTC. Translating it yields CATSDTRGSTYEQYF. Filled out from reference TRBV15 and TRBJ2-7, the complete variable domain reads DAMVIQNPRYQVTQFGKPVTLSCSQTLNHNVMYWYQQKSSQAPKLLFHYYDKDFNNEADTPDNFQSRRPNTSFCFLDIRSPGLGDTAMYLCATSDTRGSTYEQYFGPGTRLTVT.

Written as DNA, the CDR3 is TGTGCCAGCGGGAGCGGGAGCGGCTACAATGAGCAGTTCTTC. It yields the protein CASGSGSGYNEQFF. The chain carries TRBV6-5 and TRBJ2-1; TRBD2 matches at 8 bases. V lost 8 bases and J lost 3; bases outside the gene matches: 6. The germline gives CDR1 MNHEY, CDR2 SVGAGI. This CDR3 has 14 residues.

This chain joins TRBV5-6 and TRBJ1-2; D is undetermined. This CDR3 contains 13 residues. V was trimmed by 7 bases and J by 5 bases, leaving 15 bases between them. The germline V gene has CDR1 SGHDT and CDR2 YYEEEE. CDR3 nucleotide sequence: TGTGCCAGCTACGGCCCAGAACTTTATGGCTACACCTTC. This codes for CASYGPELYGYTF. Together with reference TRBV5-6 and TRBJ1-2, the CDR3 gives the full variable domain: DAGVTQSPTHLIKTRGQQVTLRCSPKSGHDTVSWYQQALGQGPQFIFQYYEEEERQRGNFPDRFSGHQFPNYSSELNVNALLLGDSALYLCASYGPELYGYTFGSGTRLTVV.

The chain links TRBV5-6 to TRBJ2-7; TRBD1 agrees at 10 bases. From germline, CDR1 is SGHDT and CDR2 YYEEEE. Trimming cost V 4 bases and J 3 bases; bases outside gene matches: 7. The CDR3 spans 15 residues. The chain's CDR3 is CASSRPDRGDYEQYF. For the CDR3, the DNA is TGTGCCAGCAGCCGCCCGGACAGGGGGGACTACGAGCAGTACTTC.

The chain employs TRBV5-8 and TRBJ1-5; no clear D gene. Germline V gene lookup returns CDR1 SGHTS and CDR2 YDEGEE. The CDR3 length is 13 residues. V lost 4 bases, J lost 10 bases, and 15 bases lay in between. The CDR3: CASSPGNLGPQHF. The CDR3 nucleotides are TGTGCCAGCAGCCCTGGGAATCTCGGTCCCCAGCATTTT. The full variable domain, with the rest looked up from reference TRBV5-8 and TRBJ1-5, is EAGVTQSPTHLIKTRGQQATLRCSPISGHTSVYWYQQALGLGLQFLLWYDEGEERNRGNFPPRFSGRQFPNYSSELNVNALELEDSALYLCASSPGNLGPQHFGDGTRLSIL.

The V call is TRBV5-1, the J call TRBJ2-3, with 12 bases fitting TRBD2. This CDR3 contains 17 residues. Trimming removed 6 bases from V and 6 bases from J; junction bases left unmatched: 14. CDR1 is SGHRS and CDR2 is YFSETQ in the germline V gene. CDR3 nucleotides: TGCGCCAGCACCGATGGACTAGCGGGGTTGGAGGGGGATACGCAGTATTTT. Its protein is CASTDGLAGLEGDTQYF.

V and J are TRBV12-5 and TRBJ2-1, with D possibly matching TRBD1 (5 bases). The V gene's germline CDR1 is LGHNT and CDR2 FRNRAP. This CDR3 region has 13 residues. V lost 1 base and J 7 bases, leaving 8 bases between the germline ends. CDR3: CASGLGTWNEQFF. The CDR3 DNA follows: TGTGCTAGTGGTTTGGGGACATGGAATGAGCAGTTCTTC.

This CDR3 reads CSVGDSGNYGYTF. In DNA form, the CDR3 reads TGCAGCGTTGGGGACAGCGGCAACTATGGCTACACCTTC. The J gene is TRBJ1-2, the V gene TRBV29-1, with 7 bases fitting TRBD1. Germline V gene sequence: CDR1 SQVTM, CDR2 ANQGSEA. Trimming cost V 4 bases and J 2 bases; bases outside gene matches: 4. The CDR3 contains 13 residues.

The rearrangement uses TRBV10-3 and TRBJ2-6; possible D gene TRBD1, 7 bases. CDR1 is ENHRY and CDR2 is SYGVKD in the germline V gene. This CDR3 region has 15 residues. The CDR3 nucleotides read TGTGACGGGAGACAGGGCTCCTCTGGGGCCAACGTCCTGACTTTC. Residues: CDGRQGSSGANVLTF.

The chain recombines TRBV19 with TRBJ2-7; 11 positions match TRBD2. Germline loops: CDR1 LNHDA, CDR2 SQIVND (reference sequence). V lost 5 bases to trimming and J lost 6 bases; unmatched junction nucleotides: 9. The CDR3 runs to 15 residues. CDR3 sequence: CASSATSGGFFEQYF. The CDR3 DNA is TGTGCCAGTAGTGCCACTAGCGGGGGATTTTTCGAGCAGTACTTC. Looking up the rest from reference TRBV19 and TRBJ2-7 gives the full variable domain: DGGITQSPKYLFRKEGQNVTLSCEQNLNHDAMYWYRQDPGQGLRLIYYSQIVNDFQKGDIAEGYSVSREKKESFPLTVTSAQKNPTAFYLCASSATSGGFFEQYFGPGTRLTVT.

This clonotype has only a few counts. The chain links TRBV12-5 to TRBJ2-7; D remains ambiguous. Germline V gene data show CDR1 as LGHNT and CDR2 as FRNRAP. V dropped 7 bases and J dropped 6 bases, with 13 bases sitting between them. The CDR3 spans 12 residues. The CDR3 reads CASEAFPGEQYF. CDR3 DNA sequence: TGTGCTAGTGAGGCGTTTCCTGGCGAGCAGTACTTC.

V gene TRBV12-3 or TRBV12-4 combines with J gene TRBJ1-2; D remains ambiguous. The CDR3 is 12 residues long. V dropped 2 bases and J dropped 8 bases, with 9 bases sitting between them. For the CDR3, the DNA is TGTGCCAGCAGTTTATCCAGTACCGGCTACACCTTC. It encodes CASSLSSTGYTF.

The rearrangement links TRBV2 to TRBJ2-5, with 13 bases aligning to TRBD2. The CDR3 sequence is 17 residues long. Germline-derived CDR1 and CDR2 are SNHLY and FYNNEI. Unmatched junction bases numbered 13, after V lost 8 bases and J lost 4 bases. Here the CDR3 DNA reads TGTGCCAGCCAAGGACTAGCGGGAGTAGGAGACCGAGAGACCCAGTACTTC. Its protein is CASQGLAGVGDRETQYF.

The chain has TRBV12-3 or TRBV12-4 and TRBJ2-7; D might be TRBD1 (5 bases). This CDR3 is 13 amino acids long. Between the trimmed V and J ends, which lost 3 bases and 3 bases, there was a span of 9 bases. In nucleotides, the CDR3 is TGTGCCAGCAGTTTCAGTCAGGGCTACGAGCAGTACTTC. Protein sequence: CASSFSQGYEQYF.

The CDR3 loop is CASSPIRGLDTQYF. CDR3 DNA: TGTGCCAGCAGCCCGATCCGGGGCCTAGATACGCAGTATTTT. V and J are TRBV13 and TRBJ2-3, with D tentatively TRBD1 or TRBD2 (5 bases each). Germline CDR1 is PRHDT and CDR2 is FYEKMQ (reference sequence). V lost 5 bases and J 5 bases, leaving 14 bases between the germline ends. CDR3 length equals 14 residues.

This clonotype was counted only a few times. The chain recombines TRBV12-3 or TRBV12-4 with TRBJ2-1, with 13 positions matching TRBD2. V lost 8 bases, J lost 9 bases, and 10 bases stayed unmatched. The CDR3 sequence is 15 residues long. CDR3 amino acids: CASEGTSGGASEQFF. CDR3 coding DNA: TGTGCCAGCGAGGGAACTAGCGGGGGGGCGAGTGAGCAGTTCTTC.

The V call is TRBV19, the J call TRBJ2-1, with no clear D. The V and J ends lost 3 bases and 4 bases respectively, with 10 bases between them. CDR1 and CDR2 from the germline V gene are LNHDA and SQIVND (reference sequence). The CDR3 is 14 residues long. The CDR3 DNA is TGTGCCAGTAGTATCGGTACCAAATACAATGAGCAGTTCTTC. This encodes CASSIGTKYNEQFF. Based on the CDR3 plus reference TRBV19 and TRBJ2-1, the full variable domain is DGGITQSPKYLFRKEGQNVTLSCEQNLNHDAMYWYRQDPGQGLRLIYYSQIVNDFQKGDIAEGYSVSREKKESFPLTVTSAQKNPTAFYLCASSIGTKYNEQFFGPGTRLTVL.

V and J are TRBV4-3 and TRBJ2-3; 13 nucleotides align to TRBD2. The V segment lost 3 bases and the J segment 6 bases; nucleotides outside the gene matches: 12. CDR3 length: 18 residues. Germline lookup yields CDR1 LGHNA and CDR2 YSLEER. The CDR3 DNA sequence: TGCGCCAGCAGCCAGACGACCCTGACTAGCGGGAGGAGGGATACGCAGTATTTT. Residues: CASSQTTLTSGRRDTQYF.

The chain recombines TRBV3-1 with TRBJ2-5; weak D call: TRBD2 (5 bases). With 1 base removed from V and 3 bases from J, the gap between germline ends came to 12 bases. The CDR3 is made up of 15 amino acids. Per germline, CDR1 LGHDT and CDR2 YNNKEL (reference sequence). CDR3 nucleotide sequence: TGTGCCAGCAGCCAAGTGGGTTCGGGGAAAGAGACCCAGTACTTC. Amino acid sequence: CASSQVGSGKETQYF.

This clonotype was counted between two and nine times. The chain carries TRBV28 and TRBJ2-7; D ambiguous. Trimming took off 3 bases at V and 2 bases at J, with 5 bases between the two ends. Germline assignment: CDR1 MDHEN and CDR2 SYDVKM. The CDR3 length is 12 residues. CDR3 residues: CASSFQTYEQYF. CDR3 sequence (DNA): TGTGCCAGCAGTTTCCAGACCTACGAGCAGTACTTC.

The chain joins TRBV10-3 to TRBJ2-2, with 13 bases matching TRBD2. Germline V gives CDR1 ENHRY, CDR2 SYGVKD. Trimming removed 6 bases from V and 7 bases from J; junction bases left unmatched: 8. This CDR3 has 16 amino acids. The CDR3 sequence: CAIRPGLAGEFGELFF. The CDR3 region has the DNA TGTGCCATCAGGCCCGGACTAGCGGGAGAGTTCGGGGAGCTGTTTTTT.

A note on this clonotype: A junction end diverges from the germline sequence, so it may reflect a read error. V and J are TRBV4-3 and TRBJ2-3, with unresolved D. This CDR3 region has 13 residues. Germline values: CDR1 LGHNA, CDR2 YSLEER. The CDR3 region has the DNA TGCGCCAGCAGCCAAGATTGGGGTGATACGCAGTACTTT. This sequence encodes CASSQDWGDTQYF.

The gene calls are TRBV5-1 and TRBJ2-2, with D maybe TRBD2 (6 bases). Between the trimmed V and J ends, which lost 10 bases and 3 bases, there was a span of 16 bases. The germline gives CDR1 SGHRS, CDR2 YFSETQ. The CDR3 spans 14 residues. CDR3 protein: CAGASGLDTGELFF. In nucleotides, the CDR3 is TGCGCCGGTGCTTCGGGACTGGACACCGGGGAGCTGTTTTTT.